Included here is one T cell receptor beta chain sequence, with context. These data belong to a study of shared clonotypes between healthy human individuals. The method was immunoSEQ multiplex PCR; TCRdb's version includes in-frame clones alone and lacks a portion of them. The table has about 1.5 million clones, more than 95% seen once. This TCR derives from a young man in good health. The sequenced material came from naive CD4+ T cells sorted from blood. Subset given: CD45RA+ positively selected.

The CDR3, as DNA: TGTGCCAGCAGTTACGGCAGAAAGATGAACACTGAAGCTTTCTTT. It encodes CASSYGRKMNTEAFF. The rearrangement joins TRBV6-5 to TRBJ1-1; no definite D call. The CDR3 covers 15 residues. V shed 2 bases and J shed 0 bases, with 10 bases lying between them. From germline, CDR1 is MNHEY and CDR2 SVGAGI.